The 8 T cell receptor beta chains presented below share a single source sample, sequenced in a study of cytomegalovirus exposure and HLA in healthy donors. The protocol was immunoSEQ multiplex PCR, while the TCRdb copy is restricted to in-frame clones and leaves out a portion. The table includes over 100,000 clones, about 95% detected once. Sequenced: PBMCs. These receptors were taken from a woman in her late teens or twenties in good health and CMV-seronegative.

The chain recombines TRBV6-5 with TRBJ2-7; a weak D match, TRBD1 (5 bases). V was clipped by 4 bases and J by 10 bases, with 11 bases between them. The CDR3 loop spans 11 amino acids. Germline CDR1 and CDR2: MNHEY and SVGAGI. This CDR3 is CASSSGPSQYF. CDR3 DNA: TGTGCCAGCAGTTCAGGGCCATCTCAGTACTTC.

This clone occurred a few times. The chain recombines TRBV6-5 with TRBJ2-7; tentatively, D is TRBD1 (5 bases). From germline, CDR1 is MNHEY and CDR2 SVGAGI. The CDR3 is made up of 14 amino acids. The V and J ends lost 5 bases and 6 bases respectively, with 17 bases between them. CDR3 nucleotide sequence: TGTGCCAGCAGTGACGCCCGGACAATTTGCGAGCAGTACTTC. Its translation is CASSDARTICEQYF.

The chain couples TRBV4-1 to TRBJ2-2; 15 bases are a match to TRBD2. CDR1 is MGHRA and CDR2 is YSYEKL in the germline V gene. V shed 9 bases, J shed 8 bases, and the junction held 13 bases outside the gene matches. This CDR3 spans 17 amino acids. This chain's CDR3 is CASRTPGTSGRSGELFF. The CDR3 DNA reads as TGCGCCAGTAGAACCCCCGGGACTAGCGGGAGGTCTGGGGAGCTGTTTTTT.

This chain uses TRBV6-1 with TRBJ2-1, with D possibly being TRBD1 (6 bases). The CDR3 has 16 residues. V gave up 2 bases and J gave up 0 bases, with 11 bases separating them. Germline CDR1 and CDR2: MNHNS and SASEGT. The CDR3, as DNA: TGTGCCAGCAGTGAACCGGGACAAAGCTCCTACAATGAGCAGTTCTTC. The encoded protein is CASSEPGQSSYNEQFF.

The rearrangement joins TRBV9 to TRBJ2-1; D gene ambiguous. Trimming pared 0 bases from V and 9 bases from J, leaving 16 bases between. The germline V gene encodes CDR1 SGDLS and CDR2 YYNGEE. The CDR3 covers 15 residues. CDR3 amino acids: CASSVDSKPVREQFF. In DNA, the CDR3 is TGTGCCAGCAGCGTAGATAGCAAGCCGGTTCGTGAGCAGTTCTTC.

The gene calls are TRBV7-6 and TRBJ2-5; D is unclear. The CDR3 is made up of 15 amino acids. The V gene lost 5 bases and the J gene lost 5 bases, with 18 bases spanning the gap. Germline lookup yields CDR1 SGHVS and CDR2 FNYEAQ. The CDR3 nucleotides are TGTGCCAGCAGCCATCCTCCGGTCTCTCGCGAGACCCAGTACTTC. It codes for CASSHPPVSRETQYF.

The gene calls are TRBV6-5 and TRBJ2-5; 11 bases match TRBD2. The V gene's germline CDR1 is MNHEY and CDR2 SVGAGI. This CDR3 spans 15 amino acids. V lost 5 bases and J lost 0; bases outside the gene matches: 2. Here the CDR3 DNA reads TGTGCCAGCAGTCGACTAGCGGGGAACCAAGAGACCCAGTACTTC. Protein: CASSRLAGNQETQYF.

This chain joins TRBV15 and TRBJ2-1; 10 bases agree with TRBD1. The CDR3 consists of 15 residues. Germline CDR1 and CDR2: LNHNV and YYDKDF (reference sequence). V shed 5 bases and J 3 bases; nucleotides not matched to a gene: 4. CDR3 region: CATSYGTGDYNEQFF. The CDR3 DNA follows: TGTGCCACCAGCTATGGGACAGGGGACTACAATGAGCAGTTCTTC.